This T cell receptor beta chain emerged from a study of shared clonotypes between healthy human individuals. The overall study: Each donor's CD4 naive and CD4 memory cells filled three plates apiece, CD8 naive two, and CD8 memory one. Notes on the study in general: Naive CD4 clonotypes were shared across a handful of donors at roughly 5%. Memory subsets had estimated richness that was generally smaller than that of naive subsets.

The table came from immunoSEQ multiplex PCR; TCRdb's copy has only in-frame clones and leaves some out. The data show about 2 million clones, about 94% seen once. Terminally differentiated effector memory CD45RA+ cells were excluded by CCR7 positive selection of CD45RO-negative cells. All donors qualified as healthy HIV-negative adults and had experienced no recent acute infections or vaccinations. There are 14 residues in the CDR3. V was shortened by 1 base and J by 4 bases, with 8 bases between the two germline ends. Germline V gives CDR1 MGHRA, CDR2 YSYEKL. Points on this clone: Its matching antigen is unknown.

This sequence joins TRBV4-1 and TRBJ1-5; no definite D call. The sequence was obtained from a young man in good health. The sample was naive CD8+ T cells sorted from blood. The CDR3 is CASSQGATNQPQHF. The CDR3 DNA reads TGCGCCAGCAGCCAAGGCGCTACGAATCAGCCCCAGCATTTT.